One and the same sample provided the 24 T cell receptor beta chains below, sequenced in a study of spatial heterogeneity in lung cancer. Each CDR3 protein is one row after TCRdb ran MiXCR on the 5' RACE reads. In the table there are 95,000 or so distinct CDR3 sequences, around 10% of which are singletons. Time point given: sample taken at primary tumor resection. Unsorted whole RNA from tumor, nontumor lung or frozen PBMC underwent sequencing. This specimen consisted of PBMCs, obtained at surgery. The receptors come from a male donor with early-stage non-small cell lung cancer.

This clonotype has a handful of counts. The chain has TRBV10-3 and TRBJ2-1; 7 bases line up with TRBD1. The CDR3 has 15 amino acids. V was clipped by 0 bases and J by 7 bases; unmatched bases: 6. From germline, CDR1 is ENHRY and CDR2 SYGVKD. This chain's CDR3 is CAISESRGRGNEQFF. The CDR3 nucleotides are TGTGCCATCAGTGAGTCAAGGGGGCGCGGGAATGAGCAGTTCTTC.

A few counts support this clonotype. The chain has TRBV18 and TRBJ1-3, with a tentative D call TRBD1 (5 bases). V was pared by 1 base and J by 1 base, with 8 bases between. Germline values: CDR1 KGHSH, CDR2 LQKENI. The CDR3 loop spans 15 amino acids. The CDR3: CASSPLGLSGNTIYF. Written as DNA, the CDR3 is TGTGCCAGCTCACCACTGGGGCTATCTGGAAACACCATATATTTT.

The V call is TRBV5-1, the J call TRBJ2-2, with D maybe TRBD1 (5 bases). V lost 0 bases and J 6 bases, leaving 12 bases between the germline ends. This CDR3 has 15 residues. Germline assignment: CDR1 SGHRS and CDR2 YFSETQ. The CDR3: CASSLALDSPGELFF. The CDR3 nucleotides are TGCGCCAGCAGCTTGGCCCTCGACAGCCCCGGGGAGCTGTTTTTT.

This clonotype was counted ten times or more. This chain uses TRBV4-2 with TRBJ2-6, with a weak D call TRBD2 (6 bases). V lost 0 bases and J 0 bases, leaving 15 bases between the germline ends. This CDR3 contains 19 residues. The V gene's germline CDR1 is LGHNA and CDR2 YNFKEQ. The CDR3 loop reads CASSQDGPGELSGANVLTF. The CDR3 region has the DNA TGTGCCAGCAGCCAAGATGGGCCGGGGGAACTCTCTGGGGCCAACGTCCTGACTTTC.

The rearrangement uses TRBV10-3 and TRBJ2-7; the D is unclear. The germline gives CDR1 ENHRY, CDR2 SYGVKD. The CDR3 is made up of 13 amino acids. V shed 7 bases and J shed 6 bases, with 16 bases lying between them. CDR3 amino acids: CAITGILTREQYF. In nucleotides, the CDR3 is TGTGCCATCACTGGGATTCTTACTCGCGAGCAGTACTTC.

This clonotype showed up just a few times. The chain links TRBV15 to TRBJ2-4, with D tentatively TRBD1 (5 bases). V lost 0 bases, J lost 0 bases, and 12 bases lay in between. This CDR3 is 17 amino acids long. Germline V gene sequence: CDR1 LNHNV, CDR2 YYDKDF (reference sequence). DNA for the CDR3: TGTGCCACCAGCAGAGATGGGGCGGCTCTAGCCAAAAACATTCAGTACTTC. Encoded protein: CATSRDGAALAKNIQYF.

This clonotype came up a few times. V is TRBV12-3 or TRBV12-4 and J is TRBJ2-3; no reliable D call. The CDR3 runs to 13 residues. Trimming removed 3 bases at V and 4 bases at J, with 8 bases between. The CDR3: CASSFARPDTQYF. In nucleotides, the CDR3 is TGTGCCAGCAGTTTCGCCCGGCCAGATACGCAGTATTTT.

The V and J genes are TRBV2 and TRBJ2-3; TRBD2 matches 9 bases. The V gene's germline CDR1 is SNHLY and CDR2 FYNNEI. V trimming: 4 bases; J trimming: 6 bases; junction bases outside the gene matches: 8. This CDR3 has 15 residues. CDR3 DNA sequence: TGTGCCAGCAGTGTTGATAGCGGGAGTATGGATACGCAGTATTTT. Protein product: CASSVDSGSMDTQYF.

The chain carries TRBV25-1 and TRBJ1-1, with a possible D match to TRBD1 (6 bases). Between the trimmed V and J ends, which lost 5 bases and 1 base, there was a span of 17 bases. Germline V lookup: CDR1 MGHDK, CDR2 SYGVNS. This CDR3 is 16 amino acids long. This CDR3 reads CASSSYPGGGNTEAFF. DNA for the CDR3: TGTGCCAGCAGTTCCTACCCGGGGGGCGGGAACACTGAAGCTTTCTTT.

This clonotype was picked up many times. The chain joins TRBV30 to TRBJ1-4; D perhaps matches TRBD1 (6 bases). CDR1 GTSNPN and CDR2 SVGIG come from the germline V gene (reference sequence). Trimming took 3 bases from V and 1 from J, leaving 9 bases between them. The CDR3 runs 14 residues. CDR3 in amino acids: CAWREQGTNEKLFF. DNA for the CDR3: TGTGCCTGGAGAGAACAGGGAACTAATGAAAAACTGTTTTTT. Full variable domain (rest looked up from reference TRBV30 and TRBJ1-4): SQTIHQWPATLVQPVGSPLSLECTVEGTSNPNLYWYRQAAGRGLQLLFYSVGIGQISSEVPQNLSASRPQDRQFILSSKKLLLSDSGFYLCAWREQGTNEKLFFGSGTQLSVL.

This clonotype came up many times. The chain carries TRBV7-2 and TRBJ2-3, with D hard to call. The V end was cut by 5 bases, the J end by 2 bases, with 14 bases between. CDR3 size: 15 residues. The germline V gene encodes CDR1 SGHTA and CDR2 FQGNSA. CDR3: CASSPELTTTDTQYF. CDR3 DNA sequence: TGTGCCAGCAGCCCCGAACTAACGACCACAGATACGCAGTATTTT.

Remarks on this clonotype: A single base separates this from a much larger clone, so it may be a read error. As the CDR3 is not closed by the conserved phenylalanine or tryptophan, this likely results from a read error. This chain joins TRBV4-1 and TRBJ1-2; D is unresolved. Trimming took 4 bases from V and 1 from J, leaving 13 bases between them. CDR3 size: 15 residues. In germline, CDR1 is MGHRA, CDR2 YSYEKL. CDR3 nucleotide sequence: TGCGCCAGCAGCCCTCTTACGACGGGTAACTATGGCTACACCCTC. Translating gives CASSPLTTGNYGYTL.

At least ten counts were recorded for this clonotype. The genes are TRBV28 and TRBJ1-1, with D hard to call. Deletions cut 2 bases from V and 1 base from J, with 5 bases between. The CDR3 is made up of 13 amino acids. Per germline, CDR1 MDHEN and CDR2 SYDVKM. CDR3 nucleotides: TGTGCCAGCAGTTTACGGGGGAACACTGAAGCTTTCTTT. This codes for CASSLRGNTEAFF.

This clonotype was seen ten or more times. The chain couples TRBV20-1 to TRBJ1-5; the D gene is possibly TRBD1 (5 bases). The V gene lost 6 bases and the J gene lost 7 bases, with 13 bases spanning the gap. Germline CDR1 DFQATT, CDR2 SNEGSKA (reference sequence). The CDR3 is made up of 12 amino acids. Here the CDR3 DNA reads TGCAGTGCCCGGGCTTGGGGCCAGCCCCAGCATTTT. Amino acids: CSARAWGQPQHF.

This clonotype was counted ten times or more. V usage is TRBV20-1 and J usage is TRBJ2-3, with 9 bases aligning to TRBD2. The germline V gene encodes CDR1 DFQATT and CDR2 SNEGSKA (reference sequence). CDR3 size: 15 residues. With V trimmed by 2 bases and J by 1 base, 4 bases remained unmatched. CDR3 DNA sequence: TGCAGTGCTAGACTGGCTAGCGGGGGCACAGATACGCAGTATTTT. Translated: CSARLASGGTDTQYF.

This clonotype came up a few times. The J gene is TRBJ2-1, the V gene TRBV6-4; 8 bases map to TRBD2. The CDR3 extends over 13 amino acids. Germline lookup yields CDR1 MRHNA and CDR2 SNTAGT. J gave up 9 bases and V 0 bases, and 1 base lay outside the gene matches. The CDR3 DNA is TGTGCCAGCAGTGACTCCCTAGCGGGTGAGCAGTTCTTC. It codes for CASSDSLAGEQFF.

This rearrangement joins TRBV3-1 to TRBJ1-1; D is uncertain. CDR1 is LGHDT, CDR2 YNNKEL, per germline (reference sequence). Deletions cut 3 bases from V and 4 bases from J, with 12 bases between. This CDR3 is built from 14 residues. The CDR3 spells CASSHGETSTEAFF. In DNA, the CDR3 is TGTGCCAGCAGCCATGGTGAGACGAGCACTGAAGCTTTCTTT.

In this sample, this clonotype turned up many times. The genes are TRBV6-5 and TRBJ2-7, with 8 bases lining up with TRBD1. V trimming: 5 bases; J trimming: 3 bases; junction bases outside the gene matches: 12. The CDR3 totals 16 residues. Germline assignment: CDR1 MNHEY and CDR2 SVGAGI. The CDR3 protein is CASSTQTGARDYEQYF. CDR3 nucleotides: TGTGCCAGCAGTACCCAGACAGGGGCCCGTGACTACGAGCAGTACTTC.

This clonotype was seen more than once but under ten times. The chain has TRBV20-1 and TRBJ1-5; possible D gene TRBD1, 6 bases. The V end lost 5 bases, the J end lost 7 bases, and 12 bases lay between the germline ends. The CDR3 is 12 residues long. CDR1 is DFQATT and CDR2 is SNEGSKA in the germline V gene (reference sequence). CDR3 sequence: CSAGGGGQPQHF. The CDR3, as DNA: TGCAGTGCTGGGGGGGGCGGCCAGCCCCAGCATTTT.

Ten or more counts support this clonotype. The chain employs TRBV7-3 and TRBJ2-2, with D possibly TRBD1 on 6 matching bases. The germline V gene encodes CDR1 SGHTA and CDR2 FQGTGA. There are 14 residues in the CDR3. V was cut by 6 bases and J by 2 bases, with 10 bases left in between. The CDR3 bases are TGTGCCAGCAGACCGGACAGTAACACCGGGGAGCTGTTTTTT. Its protein product is CASRPDSNTGELFF.

This clonotype has a count of ten or more. CDR3 nucleotides: TGTGCCAGCTCACCGGGTTATACGCAGTATTTT. The encoded protein is CASSPGYTQYF. V and J are TRBV18 and TRBJ2-3; D remains unclear. Looked up from germline, CDR1 is KGHSH and CDR2 is LQKENI. V lost 3 bases and J 7 bases, leaving 5 bases between the germline ends. The CDR3 runs 11 residues.

The chain combines TRBV29-1 with TRBJ2-7; D is tentatively TRBD1 or TRBD2 (6 bases each). V was clipped by 2 bases and J by 6 bases, with 20 bases between them. The CDR3 has 15 amino acids. Per the germline V gene, CDR1 is SQVTM and CDR2 is ANQGSEA. In DNA, the CDR3 is TGCAGCGTTGAATGGTTGGGGGGCAGGCAAAGCGAGCAGTACTTC. Translating it yields CSVEWLGGRQSEQYF.

This sequence joins TRBV12-3 or TRBV12-4 and TRBJ1-2, with a tentative D call TRBD1 (5 bases). Trimming removed 2 bases from V and 7 bases from J, with 14 bases in between. The CDR3 runs 14 residues. The DNA for the CDR3 is TGTGCCAGCAGTTTAATTGCAGGGAAGAGTGGCTACACCTTC. Protein product: CASSLIAGKSGYTF.

The table lists this clonotype with a few counts. This rearrangement joins TRBV10-2 to TRBJ2-7; D remains unclear. The CDR3 loop spans 15 amino acids. Trimming left V 3 bases short and J 3 bases short, with 15 bases between. CDR1 WSHSY and CDR2 SAAADI come from the germline V gene. In DNA form, the CDR3 reads TGCGCCAGCAGTGACCGGGCCTTGGGCAACTACGAGCAGTACTTC. Translating it yields CASSDRALGNYEQYF.